Detailed here is one T cell receptor beta chain. Its antigen remains unknown. V shed 5 bases and J shed 4 bases, with 4 bases lying between them. Germline CDR1 SQVTM, CDR2 ANQGSEA. The CDR3 runs 10 residues. These data belong to a study of T-cell memory formation after mild COVID-19. Whole-study results and caveats: Chiefly within CM and EM were the contracting CD4+ clones; CD8+ ones were within EMRA.

TCRdb independently ran MiXCR on the 5' RACE reads; one entry per CDR3 protein. The profile covers fewer than 350,000 distinct CDR3 sequences, with over 7% appearing a single time and about 20% taken by the ten largest. Input material: PBMCs or a T cell subset sorted from them (not recorded which). The chain couples TRBV29-1 to TRBJ2-3, with D unclear. This sequence was found in a young man who had mild COVID-19 (a few samples of this study predate the infection). Cell type and time point are not known. CDR3 sequence (DNA): TGCAGCGTTTTCGCAGATACGCAGTATTTT. Amino acids: CSVFADTQYF.